This T cell receptor beta chain emerged from a study of shared clonotypes between healthy human individuals. Findings of the study overall: Among donors, clonotype sharing was expected to be affected by sequencing depth.

Clones were sequenced by immunoSEQ multiplex PCR, and TCRdb holds only the in-frame ones, with some missing. The sample lists 2 million or so clones; around 95% were seen once. Worth noting for this clone: Its antigen is currently unknown.

The sequencing sample was made of naive CD4+ T cells sorted from blood. Stated subset: CD45RA+ positively selected. This TCR was sampled from a man between 18 and 35 years old in good health.

The CDR3 region is CASSSQGRRTEAFF. The CDR3 DNA reads as TGTGCCAGCAGTAGTCAGGGTCGGAGGACTGAAGCTTTCTTT. The V call is TRBV6-5, the J call TRBJ1-1; a weak D match, TRBD1 (5 bases). CDR1 MNHEY and CDR2 SVGAGI come from the germline V gene. With 5 bases removed from V and 5 bases from J, the gap between germline ends came to 15 bases. The CDR3 is made up of 14 amino acids.